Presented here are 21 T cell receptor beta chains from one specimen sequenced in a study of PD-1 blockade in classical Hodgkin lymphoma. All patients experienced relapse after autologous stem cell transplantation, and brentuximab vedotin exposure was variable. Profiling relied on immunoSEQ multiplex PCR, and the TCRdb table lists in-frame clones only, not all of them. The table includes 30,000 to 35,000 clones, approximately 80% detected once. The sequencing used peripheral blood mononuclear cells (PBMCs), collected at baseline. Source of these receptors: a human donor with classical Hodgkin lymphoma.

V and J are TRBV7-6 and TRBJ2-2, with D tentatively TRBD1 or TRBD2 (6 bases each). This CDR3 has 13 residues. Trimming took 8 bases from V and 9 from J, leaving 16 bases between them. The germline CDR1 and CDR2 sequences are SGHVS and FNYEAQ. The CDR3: CASGPSGARELFF. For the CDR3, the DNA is TGTGCCAGCGGCCCCTCGGGGGCCAGGGAGCTGTTTTTT.

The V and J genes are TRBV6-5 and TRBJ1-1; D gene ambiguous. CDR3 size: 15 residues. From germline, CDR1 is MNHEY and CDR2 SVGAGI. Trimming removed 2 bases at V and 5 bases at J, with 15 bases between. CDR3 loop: CASSYSRGFRTEAFF. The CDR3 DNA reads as TGTGCCAGCAGTTACAGTCGGGGTTTCAGGACTGAAGCTTTCTTT.

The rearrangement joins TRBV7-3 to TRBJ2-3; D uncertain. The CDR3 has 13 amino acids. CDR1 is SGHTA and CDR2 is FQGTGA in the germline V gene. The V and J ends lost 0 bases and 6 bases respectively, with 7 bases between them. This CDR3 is CASSLTRADTQYF. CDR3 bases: TGTGCCAGCAGCTTAACTAGGGCGGATACGCAGTATTTT.

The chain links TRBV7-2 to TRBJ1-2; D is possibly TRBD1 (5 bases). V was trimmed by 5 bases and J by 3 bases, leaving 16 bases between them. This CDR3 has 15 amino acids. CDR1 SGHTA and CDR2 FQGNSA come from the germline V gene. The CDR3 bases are TGTGCCAGCAGCCTGGTCTCCAGGGACGACTATGGCTACACCTTC. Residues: CASSLVSRDDYGYTF.

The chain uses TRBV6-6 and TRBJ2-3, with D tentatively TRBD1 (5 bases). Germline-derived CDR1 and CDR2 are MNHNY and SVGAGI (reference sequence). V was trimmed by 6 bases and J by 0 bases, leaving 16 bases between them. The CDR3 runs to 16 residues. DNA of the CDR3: TGTGCCAGCAGCCTCGTACAGGTCATTAGCACAGATACGCAGTATTTT. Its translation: CASSLVQVISTDTQYF.

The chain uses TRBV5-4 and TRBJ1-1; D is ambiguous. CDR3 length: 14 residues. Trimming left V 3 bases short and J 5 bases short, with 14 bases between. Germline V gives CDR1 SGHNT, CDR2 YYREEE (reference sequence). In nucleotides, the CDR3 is TGTGCCAGCAGCTACGGACGGATGGGGACTGAAGCTTTCTTT. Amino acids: CASSYGRMGTEAFF.

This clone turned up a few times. The CDR3 DNA reads as TGCAGCGCCGGACAGGGGGCTGGCACTGAAGCTTTCTTT. Translated, it gives CSAGQGAGTEAFF. V usage is TRBV29-1 and J usage is TRBJ1-1, with 11 bases aligning to TRBD1. The CDR3 runs to 13 residues. The J segment lost 4 bases and the V segment lost 7 bases, leaving 5 bases of the junction unmatched. Per germline, CDR1 SQVTM and CDR2 ANQGSEA.

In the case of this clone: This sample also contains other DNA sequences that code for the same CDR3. In DNA form, the CDR3 reads TGTGCCAGCAGTGAAGCCCCATCCGACAGCTATGGCTACACCTTC. Translated: CASSEAPSDSYGYTF. The J gene is TRBJ1-2, the V gene TRBV2, with D possibly being TRBD1 (5 bases). CDR1 is SNHLY and CDR2 is FYNNEI in the germline V gene. This CDR3 spans 15 amino acids. The ends were cut back, 0 bases at V and 4 bases at J, with 12 bases in the middle.

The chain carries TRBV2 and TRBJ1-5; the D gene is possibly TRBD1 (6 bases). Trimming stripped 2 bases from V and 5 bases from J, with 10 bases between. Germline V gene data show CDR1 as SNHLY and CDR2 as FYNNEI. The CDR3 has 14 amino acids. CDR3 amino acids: CASSETGQHQPQHF. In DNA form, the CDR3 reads TGTGCCAGCAGTGAAACAGGACAGCATCAGCCCCAGCATTTT.

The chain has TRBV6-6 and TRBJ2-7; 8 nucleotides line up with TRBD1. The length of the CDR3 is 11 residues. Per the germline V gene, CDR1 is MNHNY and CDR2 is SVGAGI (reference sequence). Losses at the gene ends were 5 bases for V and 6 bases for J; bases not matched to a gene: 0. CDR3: CASSTGGEQYF. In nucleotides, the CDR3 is TGTGCCAGCAGTACAGGGGGCGAGCAGTACTTC.

CDR3 region: CASSLDLNQPQHF. CDR3 in DNA: TGTGCCAGCAGCTTAGATCTCAATCAGCCCCAGCATTTT. The rearrangement joins TRBV7-9 to TRBJ1-5; D unresolved. This CDR3 region has 13 residues. Per the germline V gene, CDR1 is SEHNR and CDR2 is FQNEAQ (reference sequence). Trimming removed 1 base at V and 3 bases at J, with 4 bases between.

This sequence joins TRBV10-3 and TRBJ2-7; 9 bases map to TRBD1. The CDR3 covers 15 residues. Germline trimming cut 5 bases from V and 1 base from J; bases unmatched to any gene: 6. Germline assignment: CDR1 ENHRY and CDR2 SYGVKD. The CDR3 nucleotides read TGTGCCATCAGTCCGGGACAGGGAGGTTCCTACGAGCAGTACTTC. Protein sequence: CAISPGQGGSYEQYF.

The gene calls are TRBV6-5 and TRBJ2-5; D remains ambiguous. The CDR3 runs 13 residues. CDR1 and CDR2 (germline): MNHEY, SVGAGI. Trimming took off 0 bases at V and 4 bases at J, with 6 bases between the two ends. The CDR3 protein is CASSYSTLETQYF. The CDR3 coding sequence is TGTGCCAGCAGTTACTCGACCCTAGAGACCCAGTACTTC.

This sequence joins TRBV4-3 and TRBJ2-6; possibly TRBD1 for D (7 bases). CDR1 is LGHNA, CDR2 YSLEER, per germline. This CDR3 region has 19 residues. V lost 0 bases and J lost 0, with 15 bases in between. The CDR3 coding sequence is TGCGCCAGCAGCCAAGATAGGCAGGGGGAGGTCTCTGGGGCCAACGTCCTGACTTTC. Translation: CASSQDRQGEVSGANVLTF.

CDR3 in amino acids: CASTSDLANYGYTF. CDR3 nucleotides: TGTGCCAGCACCTCGGACCTAGCTAACTATGGCTACACCTTC. The chain joins TRBV18 to TRBJ1-2; D gene ambiguous. In germline, CDR1 is KGHSH, CDR2 LQKENI. Trimming left V 8 bases short and J 0 bases short, with 13 bases between. The CDR3 totals 14 residues.

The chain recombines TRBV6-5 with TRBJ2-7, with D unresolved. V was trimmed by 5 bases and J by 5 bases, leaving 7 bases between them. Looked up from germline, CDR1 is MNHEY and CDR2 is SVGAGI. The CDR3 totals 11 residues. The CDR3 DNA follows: TGTGCCAGCAGTCCACGAAACGAGCAGTACTTC. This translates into CASSPRNEQYF.

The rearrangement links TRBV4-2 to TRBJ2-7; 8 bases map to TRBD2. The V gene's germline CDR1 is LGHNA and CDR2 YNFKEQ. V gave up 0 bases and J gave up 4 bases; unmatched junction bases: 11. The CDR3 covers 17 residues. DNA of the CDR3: TGTGCCAGCAGCCAAGATCGCCGGGGGGGCCCGAGGTACGAGCAGTACTTC. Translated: CASSQDRRGGPRYEQYF.

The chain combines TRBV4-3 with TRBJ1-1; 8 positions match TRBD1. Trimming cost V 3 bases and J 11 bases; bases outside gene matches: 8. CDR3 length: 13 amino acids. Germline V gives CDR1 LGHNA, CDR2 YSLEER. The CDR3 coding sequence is TGCGCCAGCAGCCATACAGGGGGTTTCGTCGCTTTCTTT. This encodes CASSHTGGFVAFF.

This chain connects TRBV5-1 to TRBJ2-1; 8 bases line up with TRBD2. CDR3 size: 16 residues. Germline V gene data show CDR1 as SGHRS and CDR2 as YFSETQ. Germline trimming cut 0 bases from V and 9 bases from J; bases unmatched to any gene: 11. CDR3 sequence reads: CASSLVTQAGDPEQFF. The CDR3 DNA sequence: TGCGCCAGCAGCTTGGTTACTCAAGCGGGGGACCCTGAGCAGTTCTTC. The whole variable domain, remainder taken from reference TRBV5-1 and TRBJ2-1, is KAGVTQTPRYLIKTRGQQVTLSCSPISGHRSVSWYQQTPGQGLQFLFEYFSETQRNKGNFPGRFSGRQFSNSRSEMNVSTLELGDSALYLCASSLVTQAGDPEQFFGPGTRLTVL.

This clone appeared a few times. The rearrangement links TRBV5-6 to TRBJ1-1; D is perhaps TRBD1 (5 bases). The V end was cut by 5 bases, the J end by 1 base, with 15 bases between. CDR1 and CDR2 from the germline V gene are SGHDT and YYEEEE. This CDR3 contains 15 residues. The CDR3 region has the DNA TGTGCCAGCAGTTCCTTATCTACAGGGAACACTGAAGCTTTCTTT. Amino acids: CASSSLSTGNTEAFF.

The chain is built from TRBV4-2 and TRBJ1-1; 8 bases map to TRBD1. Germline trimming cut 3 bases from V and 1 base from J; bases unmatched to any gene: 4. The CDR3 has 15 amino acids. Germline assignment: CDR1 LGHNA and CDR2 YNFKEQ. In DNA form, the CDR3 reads TGTGCCAGCAGCCAGTCCGGGACAGGGAACACTGAAGCTTTCTTT. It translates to CASSQSGTGNTEAFF.